The sequence of this T cell receptor beta chain was determined in a study of T cell responses to AZD1222 COVID-19 vaccine. Sequenced by immunoSEQ multiplex PCR; TCRdb stores in-frame clones only, minus some. This table has around 120,000 clones, 92% appearing once. Second doses at about 4 or about 12 weeks were pooled. General study findings and limits: Unmutated variant regions are reportedly the target of nearly half of TCRs that are spike-specific.

The CDR3 totals 13 residues. CDR1 is LGHDT and CDR2 is YNNKEL in the germline V gene (reference sequence). V was trimmed by 1 base and J by 10 bases, leaving 8 bases between them. This clone showed up just a few times. Its specificity is unknown. The material was peripheral blood, obtained 28 days after the second AZD1222 dose. V is TRBV3-1 (or the pseudogene TRBV3-2) and J is TRBJ1-6, with D unclear. This TCR came from an adult who received the AZD1222 COVID-19 vaccine. The CDR3 nucleotides are TGTGCCAGCAGCCAAGGGTCGTGGTCACCCCTCCACTTT. Amino acid sequence: CASSQGSWSPLHF.